The rows below give T cell receptor beta chains drawn from one sample of a study of blood T cells in healthy people across ages. Via MiXCR, TCRdb re-called the 5' RACE reads, giving one row per CDR3 protein. The table records some 640,000 distinct CDR3 sequences, around 48% of them present only once. The sequenced material came from blood. The receptors were gathered from a woman in her sixties or seventies in good health. Each CDR3 is given with its conserved first and last residue. Fields, in order: clone size, V gene, J gene, D gene, CDR3 DNA, CDR3 protein. The D gene is left open where the match is weak. Size values are once, few and many counts, or a class for expanded clones, and some rows have none.

>few|TRBV20-1|TRBJ2-7|-
TGCAGTGCTAATTTAATGGACAGTGGGTACGAGCAGTACTTC
CSANLMDSGYEQYF
>-|TRBV25-1|TRBJ1-5|-
TGTGCCAGCAGCAGGTACGATCAGCCCCAGCATTTT
CASSRYDQPQHF
>-|TRBV6-1|TRBJ2-1|-
TGTGCCAGCAGCCCCTCCTCAGGAGATCTGTCCTACAATGAGCAGTTCTTC
CASSPSSGDLSYNEQFF
>few|TRBV12-3/TRBV12-4|TRBJ1-4|-
TGTGCCAGCAGTCTCATCTTGGGAGGTGAAAAACTGTTTTTT
CASSLILGGEKLFF
>-|TRBV6-2/TRBV6-3|TRBJ2-6|-
TGTGCCAGCAGTTACCGGTCAGGGAGCCCTGGGGCCAACGTCCTGACTTTC
CASSYRSGSPGANVLTF
>few|TRBV6-5|TRBJ2-4|-
TGTGCCAGCACACCGGGACACGGCATTAGCATTCAGTACTTC
CASTPGHGISIQYF
>-|TRBV7-9|TRBJ2-5|TRBD2
TGTGCCAGCAGCTTAGCTCTAGCGGAGAGGTGGGCGGAGACCCAGTACTTC
CASSLALAERWAETQYF
>-|TRBV20-1|TRBJ2-3|TRBD2
TGCAGTGCTTTGACTAGCGGCACAGATACGCAGTATTTT
CSALTSGTDTQYF
>-|TRBV5-8|TRBJ2-7|-
TGTGCCAGCAGCCGAGGTGCACTCTACGAGCAGTACTTC
CASSRGALYEQYF
>few|TRBV20-1|TRBJ2-5|-
TGCAGTGCCCATTGGGGGGAGACCCAGTACTTC
CSAHWGETQYF
>few|TRBV6-2/TRBV6-3|TRBJ2-7|-
TGTGCCAGCAGTTACGGGACCCGATACGAGCAGTACTTC
CASSYGTRYEQYF
>-|TRBV18|TRBJ1-5|-
TGTGCCAGCTCACAAGGGGCCGGCAATCAGCCCCAGCATTTT
CASSQGAGNQPQHF
>few|TRBV28|TRBJ2-3|TRBD2
TGTGCCAGCAGTTTTCAGTCTAGCGGGAGCAGGGATACGCAGTATTTT
CASSFQSSGSRDTQYF
>-|TRBV12-3/TRBV12-4|TRBJ2-3|-
TGTGCCAGCGGACTGGACGGGTCCCATACGCAGTATTTT
CASGLDGSHTQYF
>-|TRBV5-1|TRBJ2-1|TRBD1
TGCGCCAGCAGCTTGACAGGGGCTTTGGACAGTGAGCAGTTCTTC
CASSLTGALDSEQFF
>few|TRBV27|TRBJ2-7|TRBD1
TGTGCCAGCAGTACCAGGACAGGAATGGACGAGCAGTACTTC
CASSTRTGMDEQYF
>-|TRBV27|TRBJ2-3|TRBD2
TGTGCCAGCAGTCCGCATAGCGGGAGAAGCACAGATACGCAGTATTTT
CASSPHSGRSTDTQYF
>few|TRBV29-1|TRBJ2-7|-
TGCAGCGTTGAAAGGTTCGGCACCTACGAGCAGTACTTC
CSVERFGTYEQYF
>few|TRBV29-1|TRBJ2-7|TRBD1
TGCAGCGTACCGGGACAGGGGTTATTAGGTCGGTACAATGAGCAGTACTTC
CSVPGQGLLGRYNEQYF
>-|TRBV2|TRBJ2-7|-
TGTGCCAGCAGTGTAAATAGGGCGGGACCTTACGAGCAGTACTTC
CASSVNRAGPYEQYF
>once|TRBV6-2/TRBV6-3|TRBJ2-1|TRBD2
TGTGCCAGCAGTTCTGGGGGACTAGCGGGGTTTGATGAGCAGTTCTTC
CASSSGGLAGFDEQFF
>-|TRBV7-2|TRBJ2-1|-
TGTGCCAGCAGCTTAGGTTCGGGTCGGCAGTTCTTC
CASSLGSGRQFF
>-|TRBV6-5|TRBJ2-1|-
TGTGCCAGCAGTTACTATGGGACCACGAGGGGCAATGAGCAGTTCTTC
CASSYYGTTRGNEQFF
>once|TRBV29-1|TRBJ1-1|-
TGCAGCGTGGATCCAAGGAGCACTGAAGCTTTCTTT
CSVDPRSTEAFF
>-|TRBV7-9|TRBJ1-2|-
TGTGCCAGCAGCTTAAAGCCGGATGGCTATGGCTACACCTTC
CASSLKPDGYGYTF
>-|TRBV12-3/TRBV12-4|TRBJ1-5|TRBD1
TGTGCCAGCAGTTCCGGACAGGGCGGGGGTGGCAATCAGCCCCAGCATTTT
CASSSGQGGGGNQPQHF
>-|TRBV27|TRBJ2-5|-
TGTGCCAGCAGTGTGTGGGCCACCCAAGAGACCCAGTACTTC
CASSVWATQETQYF